This T cell receptor (beta chain) was observed in a study of cytomegalovirus exposure and HLA in healthy donors. The CDR3 runs to 13 residues. V was trimmed by 3 bases and J by 1 base, leaving 7 bases between them. Germline-derived CDR1 and CDR2 are SGDLS and YYNGEE. Data came from immunoSEQ multiplex PCR; TCRdb stores just in-frame clones and leaves some out. The sample has about 330,000 clones, about 90% seen once. This sequence was found in a woman in her 30s in good health and CMV-seropositive. Material: PBMCs. J is TRBJ1-1 and V is TRBV9; D unresolved. The CDR3 DNA sequence: TGTGCCAGCAGCGAAGGGTGGAACACTGAAGCTTTCTTT. This encodes CASSEGWNTEAFF.